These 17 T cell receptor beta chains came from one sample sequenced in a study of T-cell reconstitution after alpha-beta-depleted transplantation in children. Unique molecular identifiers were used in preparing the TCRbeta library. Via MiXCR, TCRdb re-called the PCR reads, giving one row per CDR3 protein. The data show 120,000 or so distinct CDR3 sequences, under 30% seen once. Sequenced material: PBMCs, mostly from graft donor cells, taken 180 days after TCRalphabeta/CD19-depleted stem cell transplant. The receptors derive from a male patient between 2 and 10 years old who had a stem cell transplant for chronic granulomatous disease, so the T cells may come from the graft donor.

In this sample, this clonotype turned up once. DNA for the CDR3: TGTGCCAGCAGCTTTCCCCGGGAGAGCCTCCACTTT. As protein: CASSFPRESLHF. V and J are TRBV5-5 and TRBJ1-6; D call uncertain. Germline CDR1 is SGHKS and CDR2 is YYEKEE (reference sequence). This CDR3 comprises 12 residues. The V end lost 2 bases, the J end lost 15 bases, and 12 bases lay between the germline ends.

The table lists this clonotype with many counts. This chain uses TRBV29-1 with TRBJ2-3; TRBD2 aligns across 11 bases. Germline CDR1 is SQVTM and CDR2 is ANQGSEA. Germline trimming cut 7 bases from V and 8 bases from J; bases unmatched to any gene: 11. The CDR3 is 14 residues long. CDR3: CSAGTSGRTITQYF. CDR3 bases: TGCAGCGCCGGGACTAGCGGTCGAACCATTACGCAGTATTTT.

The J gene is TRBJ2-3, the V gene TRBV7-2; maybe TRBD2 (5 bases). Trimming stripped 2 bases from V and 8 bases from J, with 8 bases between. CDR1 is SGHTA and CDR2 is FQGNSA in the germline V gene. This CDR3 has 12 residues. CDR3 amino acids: CASSLPRGTQYF. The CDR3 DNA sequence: TGTGCCAGCAGCTTACCCCGGGGTACGCAGTATTTT.

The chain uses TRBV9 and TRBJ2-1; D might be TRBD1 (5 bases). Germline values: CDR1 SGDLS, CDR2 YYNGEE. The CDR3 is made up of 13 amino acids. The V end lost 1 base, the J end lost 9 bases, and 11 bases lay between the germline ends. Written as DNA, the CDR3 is TGTGCCAGCAGCGTAAACCAGGGCAGTGAGCAGTTCTTC. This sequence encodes CASSVNQGSEQFF.

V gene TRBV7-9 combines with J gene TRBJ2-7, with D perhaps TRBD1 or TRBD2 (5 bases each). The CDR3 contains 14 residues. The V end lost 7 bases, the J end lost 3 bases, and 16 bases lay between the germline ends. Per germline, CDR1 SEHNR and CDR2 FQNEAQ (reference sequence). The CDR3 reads CASTDTGGLYEQYF. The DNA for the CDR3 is TGTGCCAGCACCGACACAGGAGGCCTCTACGAGCAGTACTTC.

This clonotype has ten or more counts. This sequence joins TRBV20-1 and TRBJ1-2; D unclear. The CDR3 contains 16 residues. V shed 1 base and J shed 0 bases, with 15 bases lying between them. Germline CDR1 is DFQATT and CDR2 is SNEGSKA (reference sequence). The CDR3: CSARVTPRNPNYGYTF. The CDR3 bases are TGCAGTGCTAGAGTGACACCAAGAAATCCTAACTATGGCTACACCTTC.

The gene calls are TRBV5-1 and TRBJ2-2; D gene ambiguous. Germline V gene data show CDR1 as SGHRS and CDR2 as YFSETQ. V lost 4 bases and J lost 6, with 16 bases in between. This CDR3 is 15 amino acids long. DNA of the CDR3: TGCGCCAGCAGCACCGGGCAGTTTGGGGCCGGGGAGCTGTTTTTT. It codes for CASSTGQFGAGELFF.

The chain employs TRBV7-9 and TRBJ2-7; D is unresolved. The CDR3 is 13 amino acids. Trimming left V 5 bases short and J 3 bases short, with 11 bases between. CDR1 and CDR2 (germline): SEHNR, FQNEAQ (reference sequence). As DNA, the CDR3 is TGTGCCAGCAGCGATAAACAGAACTACGAGCAGTACTTC. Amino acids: CASSDKQNYEQYF.

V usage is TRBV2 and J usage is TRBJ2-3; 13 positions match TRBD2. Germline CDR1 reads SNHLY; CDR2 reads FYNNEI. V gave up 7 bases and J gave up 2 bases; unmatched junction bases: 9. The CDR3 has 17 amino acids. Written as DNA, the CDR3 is TGTGCCAGCACCCAAGGAGGGACTAGCGGGGCCACAGATACGCAGTATTTT. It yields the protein CASTQGGTSGATDTQYF.

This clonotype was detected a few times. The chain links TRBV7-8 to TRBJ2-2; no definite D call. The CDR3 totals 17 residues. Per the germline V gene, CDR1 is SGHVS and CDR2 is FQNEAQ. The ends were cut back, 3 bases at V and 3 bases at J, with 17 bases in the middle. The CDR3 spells CASSFSNPLSDTGELFF. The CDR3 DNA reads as TGTGCCAGCAGCTTCAGTAACCCGTTAAGCGACACCGGGGAGCTGTTTTTT.

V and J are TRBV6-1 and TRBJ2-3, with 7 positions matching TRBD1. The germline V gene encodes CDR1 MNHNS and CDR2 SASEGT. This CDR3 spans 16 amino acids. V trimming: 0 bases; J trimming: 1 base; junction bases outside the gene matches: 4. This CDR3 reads CASSEAHRGRTDTQYF. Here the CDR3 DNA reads TGTGCCAGCAGTGAAGCGCACAGGGGACGCACAGATACGCAGTATTTT.

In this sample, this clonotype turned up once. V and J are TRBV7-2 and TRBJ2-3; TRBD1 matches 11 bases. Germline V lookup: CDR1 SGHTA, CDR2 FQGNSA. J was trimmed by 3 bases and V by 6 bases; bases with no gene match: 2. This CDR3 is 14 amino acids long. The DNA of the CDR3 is TGTGCCAGCAGGGACAGGGGGCGGACAGATACGCAGTATTTT. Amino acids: CASRDRGRTDTQYF.

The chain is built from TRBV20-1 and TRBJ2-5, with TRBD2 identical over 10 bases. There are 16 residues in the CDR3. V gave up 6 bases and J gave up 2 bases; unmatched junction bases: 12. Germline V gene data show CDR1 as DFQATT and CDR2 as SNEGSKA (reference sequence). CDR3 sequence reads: CSAIRTSGIIQETQYF. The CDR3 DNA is TGCAGTGCCATCCGGACTAGCGGTATTATTCAAGAGACCCAGTACTTC.

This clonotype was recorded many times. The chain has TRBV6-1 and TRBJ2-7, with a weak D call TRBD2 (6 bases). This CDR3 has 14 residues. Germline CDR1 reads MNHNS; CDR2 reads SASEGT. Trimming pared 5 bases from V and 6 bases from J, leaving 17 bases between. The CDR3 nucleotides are TGTGCCAGCAGTCGCGGGGACCTTCCGAGCGAGCAGTACTTC. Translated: CASSRGDLPSEQYF.

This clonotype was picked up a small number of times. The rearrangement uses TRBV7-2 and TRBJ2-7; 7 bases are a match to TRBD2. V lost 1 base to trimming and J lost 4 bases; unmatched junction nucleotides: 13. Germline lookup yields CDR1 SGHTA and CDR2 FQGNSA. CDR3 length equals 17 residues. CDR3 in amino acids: CASSLGGAWAGVYEQYF. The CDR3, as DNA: TGTGCCAGCAGCTTAGGGGGAGCGTGGGCGGGGGTTTACGAGCAGTACTTC.

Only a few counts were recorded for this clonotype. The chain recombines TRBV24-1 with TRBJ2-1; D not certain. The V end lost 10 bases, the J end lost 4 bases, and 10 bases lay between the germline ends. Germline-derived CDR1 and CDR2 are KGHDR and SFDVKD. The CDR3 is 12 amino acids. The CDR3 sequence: CATSSGYNEQFF. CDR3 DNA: TGTGCCACTTCTAGTGGGTACAATGAGCAGTTCTTC.

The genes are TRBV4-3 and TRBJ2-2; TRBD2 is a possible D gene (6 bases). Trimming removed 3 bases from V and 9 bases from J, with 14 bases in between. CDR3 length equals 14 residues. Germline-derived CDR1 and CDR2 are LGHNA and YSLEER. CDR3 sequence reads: CASSQQGRRRELFF. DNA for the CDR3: TGCGCCAGCAGCCAGCAAGGGAGGCGCAGGGAGCTGTTTTTT.